A selection of T cell receptor beta chains follows, all from one sample in a study of beta chain features in type 1 diabetes. Data came from immunoSEQ multiplex PCR; TCRdb stores just in-frame clones and leaves some out. The sample consists of roughly 140,000 clones, under 13% of them appearing once. Sequencing was done on a sample of central memory CD4+ T cells from blood. The receptors were sampled from a young man with type 1 diabetes. The CDR3 runs from the conserved cysteine through the conserved F or W. The order of the fields is clone size, V gene, J gene, D gene, CDR3 protein, CDR3 DNA. A D gene is named only where the DNA matches it firmly. Size is omitted from some rows. Given values are once, few, many or a class for expanded clones.

abundance: few; v_gene: TRBV18; j_gene: TRBJ2-1; d_gene: TRBD1; CDR3aa: CASSEGTGGANEQFF; CDR3nt: TGTGCCAGCTCGGAAGGGACAGGGGGGGCCAATGAGCAGTTCTTC
abundance: -; v_gene: TRBV11-2; j_gene: TRBJ2-1; d_gene: -; CDR3aa: CASSLGAGNYNEQFF; CDR3nt: TGTGCCAGCAGCTTGGGGGCAGGGAACTACAATGAGCAGTTCTTC
abundance: -; v_gene: TRBV29-1; j_gene: TRBJ2-1; d_gene: TRBD2; CDR3aa: CSAVAGVNEQFF; CDR3nt: TGCAGCGCCGTAGCGGGAGTTAATGAGCAGTTCTTC
abundance: -; v_gene: TRBV2; j_gene: TRBJ2-5; d_gene: TRBD1; CDR3aa: CASSESAGGRETQYF; CDR3nt: TGTGCCAGCAGTGAAAGTGCAGGGGGTCGGGAGACCCAGTACTTC
abundance: few; v_gene: TRBV7-9; j_gene: TRBJ1-3; d_gene: -; CDR3aa: CASSSNSQGNTIYF; CDR3nt: TGTGCCAGCAGCTCTAACTCACAGGGAAACACCATATATTTT
abundance: few; v_gene: TRBV15; j_gene: TRBJ2-1; d_gene: -; CDR3aa: CATSPRRSSYNEQFF; CDR3nt: TGTGCCACCAGCCCCAGGAGGAGCTCCTACAATGAGCAGTTCTTC
abundance: -; v_gene: TRBV15; j_gene: TRBJ1-1; d_gene: TRBD1; CDR3aa: CATSSQGQATEAFF; CDR3nt: TGTGCCACCAGCAGCCAGGGACAGGCTACTGAAGCTTTCTTT
abundance: few; v_gene: TRBV2; j_gene: TRBJ2-3; d_gene: -; CDR3aa: CASSPQQGTDTQYF; CDR3nt: TGTGCCAGCAGCCCCCAGCAGGGTACAGATACGCAGTATTTT
abundance: -; v_gene: TRBV18; j_gene: TRBJ2-3; d_gene: -; CDR3aa: CASSPPSLGGDTQYF; CDR3nt: TGTGCCAGCTCACCACCGTCCCTAGGTGGAGATACGCAGTATTTT
abundance: few; v_gene: TRBV4-2; j_gene: TRBJ2-2; d_gene: TRBD2; CDR3aa: CASSLSLGRRTGELFF; CDR3nt: TGTGCCAGCAGCTTGTCCCTCGGGAGGCGCACCGGGGAGCTGTTTTTT
abundance: -; v_gene: TRBV5-1; j_gene: TRBJ2-1; d_gene: -; CDR3aa: CASSLGPPGEQFF; CDR3nt: TGCGCCAGCAGCTTGGGACCTCCGGGGGAGCAGTTCTTC
abundance: few; v_gene: TRBV4-2; j_gene: TRBJ2-7; d_gene: TRBD2; CDR3aa: CASSQLLASGSEQYF; CDR3nt: TGTGCCAGCAGCCAACTCCTGGCTAGCGGGAGTGAGCAGTACTTC
abundance: few; v_gene: TRBV4-2; j_gene: TRBJ2-5; d_gene: -; CDR3aa: CASSQVEGGETQYF; CDR3nt: TGTGCCAGCAGCCAAGTCGAAGGGGGAGAGACCCAGTACTTC
abundance: few; v_gene: TRBV28; j_gene: TRBJ1-5; d_gene: -; CDR3aa: CASSLGGVFLDQPQHF; CDR3nt: TGTGCCAGCAGTTTAGGCGGGGTCTTTTTGGATCAGCCCCAGCATTTT
abundance: few; v_gene: TRBV11-2; j_gene: TRBJ2-3; d_gene: TRBD2; CDR3aa: CASSGTRGGSTDTQYF; CDR3nt: TGTGCCAGCAGCGGAACGCGCGGGGGGAGCACAGATACGCAGTATTTT
abundance: few; v_gene: TRBV27; j_gene: TRBJ2-1; d_gene: TRBD1; CDR3aa: CASSQQRRDSIHNEQFF; CDR3nt: TGTGCCAGCAGTCAACAACGCCGGGACAGCATTCACAATGAGCAGTTCTTC
abundance: -; v_gene: TRBV5-1; j_gene: TRBJ2-5; d_gene: TRBD1; CDR3aa: CASSLRDSLGETQYF; CDR3nt: TGCGCCAGCAGCTTGCGGGACAGCCTTGGGGAGACCCAGTACTTC
abundance: -; v_gene: TRBV2; j_gene: TRBJ1-2; d_gene: -; CDR3aa: CASLAGGTLNYGYTF; CDR3nt: TGTGCCAGCCTAGCGGGAGGGACACTTAACTATGGCTACACCTTC
abundance: -; v_gene: TRBV6-6; j_gene: TRBJ2-1; d_gene: -; CDR3aa: CASGSSTYNEQFF; CDR3nt: TGTGCCAGCGGGAGTTCGACCTACAATGAGCAGTTCTTC
abundance: -; v_gene: TRBV27; j_gene: TRBJ1-5; d_gene: -; CDR3aa: CASSLLGGLDQPQHF; CDR3nt: TGTGCCAGCAGTTTGTTGGGGGGGTTGGATCAGCCCCAGCATTTT
abundance: few; v_gene: TRBV5-4; j_gene: TRBJ2-5; d_gene: -; CDR3aa: CASSRTGTQETQYF; CDR3nt: TGTGCCAGCAGCCGTACAGGCACACAAGAGACCCAGTACTTC
abundance: -; v_gene: TRBV4-3; j_gene: TRBJ1-1; d_gene: TRBD1; CDR3aa: CASSQEQGATEAFF; CDR3nt: TGCGCCAGCAGCCAAGAACAGGGGGCCACTGAAGCTTTCTTT
abundance: few; v_gene: TRBV19; j_gene: TRBJ2-1; d_gene: TRBD2; CDR3aa: CASSTWGLASYNEQFF; CDR3nt: TGTGCCAGTAGTACCTGGGGACTAGCTTCCTACAATGAGCAGTTCTTC
abundance: few; v_gene: TRBV7-9; j_gene: TRBJ2-7; d_gene: TRBD2; CDR3aa: CASSSLLAGGLYEQYF; CDR3nt: TGTGCCAGCAGCTCCCTCCTAGCGGGAGGACTCTACGAGCAGTACTTC
abundance: few; v_gene: TRBV7-9; j_gene: TRBJ1-6; d_gene: TRBD1; CDR3aa: CASSPRQGSDSPLHF; CDR3nt: TGTGCCAGCAGTCCCCGACAGGGGTCAGATTCACCCCTCCACTTT
abundance: few; v_gene: TRBV14; j_gene: TRBJ2-3; d_gene: TRBD2; CDR3aa: CASSQDIGLAGDTQYF; CDR3nt: TGTGCCAGCAGCCAAGACATAGGGCTAGCGGGCGATACGCAGTATTTT
abundance: few; v_gene: TRBV9; j_gene: TRBJ1-2; d_gene: -; CDR3aa: CASSEEANGYTF; CDR3nt: TGTGCCAGCAGTGAGGAGGCCAATGGCTACACCTTC
abundance: -; v_gene: TRBV6-4; j_gene: TRBJ2-1; d_gene: TRBD1; CDR3aa: CASSRTGSNEQFF; CDR3nt: TGTGCCAGCAGTAGGACAGGGAGCAATGAGCAGTTCTTC
abundance: -; v_gene: TRBV19; j_gene: TRBJ1-5; d_gene: -; CDR3aa: CASSTQYNQPQHF; CDR3nt: TGTGCCAGTAGTACACAGTACAATCAGCCCCAGCATTTT
abundance: few; v_gene: TRBV7-9; j_gene: TRBJ2-7; d_gene: TRBD2; CDR3aa: CASSSDEGTSDVYEQYF; CDR3nt: TGTGCCAGCAGCTCGGACGAAGGGACTAGTGATGTCTACGAGCAGTACTTC
abundance: few; v_gene: TRBV19; j_gene: TRBJ2-1; d_gene: TRBD2; CDR3aa: CASSMPSGRRDEQFF; CDR3nt: TGTGCCAGTAGTATGCCCAGCGGGAGGAGGGATGAGCAGTTCTTC
abundance: -; v_gene: TRBV7-8; j_gene: TRBJ2-7; d_gene: TRBD2; CDR3aa: CASSPRLAGAHYEQYF; CDR3nt: TGTGCCAGCAGCCCCCGACTAGCGGGTGCCCACTACGAGCAGTACTTC
abundance: -; v_gene: TRBV5-1; j_gene: TRBJ2-1; d_gene: TRBD1; CDR3aa: CASRQTRDRGYNEQFF; CDR3nt: TGCGCCAGCAGACAAACAAGGGACAGGGGTTACAATGAGCAGTTCTTC
abundance: few; v_gene: TRBV2; j_gene: TRBJ2-2; d_gene: -; CDR3aa: CASTTNTGELFF; CDR3nt: TGTGCCTCGACAACGAACACCGGGGAGCTGTTTTTT
abundance: -; v_gene: TRBV30; j_gene: TRBJ2-6; d_gene: -; CDR3aa: CAWSVLRSGANVLTF; CDR3nt: TGTGCCTGGAGTGTACTGAGGTCTGGGGCCAACGTCCTGACTTTC
abundance: -; v_gene: TRBV7-3; j_gene: TRBJ2-3; d_gene: TRBD1; CDR3aa: CASSGDREDTQYF; CDR3nt: TGTGCCAGCAGCGGGGACAGAGAAGATACGCAGTATTTT
abundance: few; v_gene: TRBV13; j_gene: TRBJ2-5; d_gene: TRBD2; CDR3aa: CASSLVGLGQTQYF; CDR3nt: TGTGCCAGCAGCTTAGTCGGACTAGGGCAGACCCAGTACTTC
abundance: -; v_gene: TRBV28; j_gene: TRBJ1-5; d_gene: TRBD1; CDR3aa: CASSLRPGQGGHQPQHF; CDR3nt: TGTGCCAGCAGTTTACGCCCGGGACAGGGGGGCCATCAGCCCCAGCATTTT
abundance: -; v_gene: TRBV27; j_gene: TRBJ1-2; d_gene: TRBD1; CDR3aa: CASSLSYVGDRGGGYTF; CDR3nt: TGTGCCAGCAGTTTATCCTATGTGGGGGACAGGGGAGGAGGCTACACCTTC
abundance: -; v_gene: TRBV18; j_gene: TRBJ2-1; d_gene: TRBD2; CDR3aa: CASSPSGTSGYNEQFF; CDR3nt: TGTGCCAGCTCGCCTAGTGGGACTAGCGGATACAATGAGCAGTTCTTC
abundance: many; v_gene: TRBV29-1; j_gene: TRBJ1-1; d_gene: -; CDR3aa: CSVVGSIRRPLKSTEAFF; CDR3nt: TGCAGCGTTGTGGGCTCCATAAGACGGCCGCTAAAATCTACTGAAGCTTTCTTT